The sequence of this T cell receptor beta chain was determined in a study of cytotoxic CD8 clonotypes in ibrutinib-treated CLL. The table came from immunoSEQ multiplex PCR; TCRdb's copy has only in-frame clones and leaves some out. The table lists roughly 180,000 clones, about four fifths of them singletons. Germline values: CDR1 SGHNT, CDR2 YYREEE (reference sequence). This CDR3 spans 15 amino acids. V lost 4 bases and J lost 6; bases outside the gene matches: 9. Genomic DNA in a quantity of 2 to 2.5 micrograms was derived from cryopreserved PBMCs for TCR beta libraries. The sample in question was PBMCs, obtained after 24 months of ibrutinib treatment. The chain links TRBV5-4 to TRBJ2-3; 9 positions agree with TRBD2. The clonotype comes from a human donor with chronic lymphocytic leukemia. The CDR3 nucleotides read TGTGCCAGCAGCCTATACCTAGCGGGGAGCGATACGCAGTATTTT. Its translation is CASSLYLAGSDTQYF.